One and the same sample provided the 30 T cell receptor beta chains below, sequenced in a study of cytomegalovirus exposure and HLA in healthy donors. This PCR relied on a set of 60 Vbeta primers and 13 Jbeta primers. Assay used: immunoSEQ multiplex PCR; TCRdb lists only in-frame clones, some missing. The sample lists 150,000 to 200,000 clones; around 68% were seen once. Sequencing was performed on PBMCs. The receptors were sampled from a girl between 10 and 17 years old in good health and CMV-seronegative.

A remark on this clone: Its ends do not fully match the called genes, so a read error is possible. The chain uses TRBV6-5 and TRBJ2-6; perhaps TRBD1 as D (5 bases). The CDR3 runs to 15 residues. CDR1 and CDR2 from the germline V gene are MNHEY and SVGAGI. Written as DNA, the CDR3 is TGTGCCAGCAGCCTCGGGTCCTCTGGGGCCAACGTCCTGGCTTTC. Translation gives CASSLGSSGANVLAF.

This clone is a singleton in its sample. CDR3 coding DNA: TGTGCCAGCAGATACCGGACTAGCGGGCATCCCTACGAGCAGTACTTC. Amino acid sequence: CASRYRTSGHPYEQYF. The gene calls are TRBV6-5 and TRBJ2-7, with TRBD2 identical over 11 bases. V gave up 6 bases and J gave up 2 bases; unmatched junction bases: 9. The CDR3 extends over 16 amino acids. Germline V CDR1 and CDR2: MNHEY, SVGAGI.

The chain employs TRBV27 and TRBJ1-2, with D uncertain. V lost 4 bases to trimming and J lost 2 bases, with 8 bases between them. Germline V gene data show CDR1 as MNHEY and CDR2 as SMNVEV (reference sequence). This CDR3 spans 13 amino acids. CDR3 sequence (DNA): TGTGCCAGCAGTTCGTCCAGGAACTATGGCTACACCTTC. Its protein product is CASSSSRNYGYTF.

The genes are TRBV4-1 and TRBJ1-2; possible D gene TRBD1, 5 bases. The germline CDR1 and CDR2 sequences are MGHRA and YSYEKL. CDR3 length: 14 residues. The V end lost 0 bases, the J end lost 4 bases, and 9 bases lay between the germline ends. The CDR3 DNA sequence: TGCGCCAGCAGCCAAGATCGGGGGATCTATGGCTACACCTTC. The encoded protein is CASSQDRGIYGYTF.

The rearrangement uses TRBV27 and TRBJ2-7; 7 bases map to TRBD1. CDR3 length equals 16 residues. Germline lookup yields CDR1 MNHEY and CDR2 SMNVEV (reference sequence). Trimming at V came to 5 bases and at J to 5 bases, leaving 15 bases not matched to a gene. The CDR3 loop is CASSPAGSGGRNEQYF. CDR3 in DNA: TGTGCCAGCAGTCCGGCAGGTTCAGGGGGAAGAAACGAGCAGTACTTC.

The genes are TRBV5-1 and TRBJ1-1; no firm D call. Germline V gene lookup returns CDR1 SGHRS and CDR2 YFSETQ. The V end lost 1 base, the J end lost 2 bases, and 12 bases lay between the germline ends. The CDR3 is made up of 15 amino acids. In DNA, the CDR3 is TGCGCCAGCAGCTTGTGGGGAGGCCCCAACACTGAAGCTTTCTTT. This codes for CASSLWGGPNTEAFF.

This clone was recorded once. CDR3 protein: CASSPGGGETQYF. The CDR3, as DNA: TGTGCCAGCAGCCCGGGGGGTGGAGAGACCCAGTACTTC. The rearrangement uses TRBV27 and TRBJ2-5; 7 bases agree with TRBD2. This CDR3 contains 13 residues. Looked up from germline, CDR1 is MNHEY and CDR2 is SMNVEV (reference sequence). V was clipped by 6 bases and J by 4 bases; unmatched bases: 5.

V and J are TRBV4-1 and TRBJ1-6, with unresolved D. The germline gives CDR1 MGHRA, CDR2 YSYEKL. This CDR3 has 15 amino acids. V was shortened by 0 bases and J by 4 bases, with 7 bases between the two germline ends. The CDR3 loop reads CASSQEGSYNSPLHF. CDR3 DNA sequence: TGCGCCAGCAGCCAAGAGGGCAGTTATAATTCACCCCTCCACTTT.

This rearrangement joins TRBV5-8 to TRBJ1-5; possible D gene TRBD1, 5 bases. V was trimmed by 2 bases and J by 1 base, leaving 10 bases between them. This CDR3 region has 15 residues. Germline CDR1 SGHTS, CDR2 YDEGEE. The CDR3 protein is CASSFAGSSNQPQHF. The CDR3 DNA reads as TGTGCCAGCAGCTTCGCAGGGTCCAGCAATCAGCCCCAGCATTTT.

This rearrangement joins TRBV27 to TRBJ1-1, with 8 bases fitting TRBD1. The J segment lost 5 bases and the V segment lost 7 bases, leaving 9 bases of the junction unmatched. Germline-derived CDR1 and CDR2 are MNHEY and SMNVEV (reference sequence). This CDR3 comprises 14 residues. This chain's CDR3 is CASIDDRGGTEAFF. CDR3 in DNA: TGTGCCAGCATAGACGACAGGGGAGGGACTGAAGCTTTCTTT.

This clone was seen a handful of times. The chain has TRBV19 and TRBJ1-1; TRBD1 matches at 9 bases. V lost 9 bases, J lost 4 bases, and 6 bases stayed unmatched. Germline CDR1 LNHDA, CDR2 SQIVND (reference sequence). CDR3 length: 13 residues. The CDR3, as DNA: TGTGCCAGCGAGCCGACAGGGGGCACTGAAGCTTTCTTT. This translates into CASEPTGGTEAFF.

The gene calls are TRBV20-1 and TRBJ1-1; weak D call: TRBD1 (5 bases). This CDR3 has 11 amino acids. From germline, CDR1 is DFQATT and CDR2 SNEGSKA (reference sequence). Between the trimmed V and J ends, which lost 5 bases and 6 bases, there was a span of 10 bases. Here the CDR3 DNA reads TGCAGTGCTTGGAGACAGCCTGAAGCTTTCTTT. The encoded protein is CSAWRQPEAFF.

The rearrangement uses TRBV28 and TRBJ2-1; 8 nucleotides line up with TRBD2. V trimming: 4 bases; J trimming: 4 bases; junction bases outside the gene matches: 6. The CDR3 length is 15 residues. Germline CDR1 and CDR2: MDHEN and SYDVKM. The CDR3 protein is CASSSGGAGYNEQFF. The CDR3 DNA sequence: TGTGCCAGCAGTTCCGGGGGGGCGGGATACAATGAGCAGTTCTTC.

The CDR3, as DNA: TGTGCCAGCTCACCACCGGGCACAGGGGTCTCTGGGGCCAACGTCCTGACTTTC. It is translated as CASSPPGTGVSGANVLTF. This chain joins TRBV18 and TRBJ2-6, with 7 bases identical to TRBD1. This CDR3 is 18 amino acids long. The germline CDR1 and CDR2 sequences are KGHSH and LQKENI. With 0 bases clipped from V and 0 bases from J, the junction kept 5 bases outside the gene matches.

The chain couples TRBV6-5 to TRBJ1-6, with D possibly TRBD1 on 6 matching bases. Trimming stripped 4 bases from V and 3 bases from J, with 7 bases between. The CDR3 runs 14 residues. CDR1 is MNHEY, CDR2 SVGAGI, per germline. The CDR3 region is CASSSGVYNSPLHF. CDR3 DNA: TGTGCCAGCAGTTCAGGGGTCTATAATTCACCCCTCCACTTT.

This clone was seen just once. The chain has TRBV5-1 and TRBJ2-5, with TRBD2 identical over 11 bases. Germline V gene sequence: CDR1 SGHRS, CDR2 YFSETQ. The CDR3 runs to 17 residues. The J segment lost 5 bases and the V segment lost 0 bases, leaving 9 bases of the junction unmatched. CDR3 DNA sequence: TGCGCCAGCAGCTTGGCCGCGACTAGCGGGACGGGGGAGACCCAGTACTTC. It encodes CASSLAATSGTGETQYF.

J is TRBJ2-3 and V is TRBV7-6; no clear D gene. CDR3 size: 12 residues. The germline V and J ends were trimmed by 5 bases and 2 bases, with 5 bases remaining between them. CDR1 and CDR2 from the germline V gene are SGHVS and FNYEAQ. The CDR3 DNA is TGTGCCAGCAGCCCAGACACAGATACGCAGTATTTT. It translates to CASSPDTDTQYF.

The V call is TRBV7-3, the J call TRBJ1-6, with 7 bases fitting TRBD1. This CDR3 has 14 residues. J gave up 4 bases and V 6 bases, and 3 bases lay outside the gene matches. Germline assignment: CDR1 SGHTA and CDR2 FQGTGA. As DNA, the CDR3 is TGTGCCAGCAGTCCAGGGGGTTATAATTCACCCCTCCACTTT. This translates into CASSPGGYNSPLHF.

This chain connects TRBV5-1 to TRBJ2-1, with 9 positions matching TRBD1. In germline, CDR1 is SGHRS, CDR2 YFSETQ. This CDR3 is 16 amino acids long. The V segment lost 3 bases and the J segment 7 bases; nucleotides outside the gene matches: 11. CDR3 bases: TGCGCCAGCAGCTCTGGCCTGGACAGGGGAAGGAATGAGCAGTTCTTC. Encoded protein: CASSSGLDRGRNEQFF.

Concerning this clone itself: The sample contains more than one DNA sequence encoding this CDR3. The chain links TRBV27 to TRBJ1-1; D remains unclear. V was cut by 3 bases and J by 1 base, with 9 bases left in between. CDR1 is MNHEY and CDR2 is SMNVEV in the germline V gene (reference sequence). This CDR3 has 14 residues. The chain's CDR3 is CASSFGGTNTEAFF. Here the CDR3 DNA reads TGTGCCAGCAGTTTTGGCGGAACGAACACTGAAGCTTTCTTT.

The chain couples TRBV5-4 to TRBJ2-2; 13 bases fit TRBD2. V shed 4 bases and J 0 bases; nucleotides not matched to a gene: 6. Germline V gives CDR1 SGHNT, CDR2 YYREEE (reference sequence). CDR3 length: 18 residues. In nucleotides, the CDR3 is TGTGCCAGCAGCCTTGGACTAGCGGGGGCCTCGAACACCGGGGAGCTGTTTTTT. Residues: CASSLGLAGASNTGELFF.

This sequence joins TRBV25-1 and TRBJ1-3; TRBD1 aligns across 10 bases. Germline V gene sequence: CDR1 MGHDK, CDR2 SYGVNS. With 5 bases clipped from V and 4 bases from J, the junction kept 5 bases outside the gene matches. The CDR3 spans 15 residues. The CDR3 sequence: CASSPGTGVGNTIYF. The CDR3 DNA reads TGTGCCAGCAGTCCAGGGACAGGGGTGGGAAACACCATATATTTT.

The chain uses TRBV14 and TRBJ2-3; the match to TRBD2 covers 11 bases. CDR3 size: 18 residues. Unmatched junction bases numbered 8, after V lost 0 bases and J lost 3 bases. CDR1 and CDR2 from the germline V gene are SGHDN and FVKESK. This CDR3 is CASSQDSASGGITDTQYF. The CDR3, as DNA: TGTGCCAGCAGCCAAGATTCGGCTAGCGGGGGGATAACAGATACGCAGTATTTT.

The V gene is TRBV5-1, the J gene TRBJ1-2; TRBD1 might be the D (6 bases). The germline V gene encodes CDR1 SGHRS and CDR2 YFSETQ. The V end was cut by 5 bases, the J end by 7 bases, with 15 bases between. The CDR3 length is 13 residues. The chain's CDR3 is CASSPVDSLGYTF. The CDR3, as DNA: TGCGCCAGCAGTCCTGTGGACAGCCTTGGCTACACCTTC.

V usage is TRBV2 and J usage is TRBJ2-7; D is perhaps TRBD1 (5 bases). Germline V CDR1 and CDR2: SNHLY, FYNNEI. The CDR3 length is 16 residues. V lost 3 bases to trimming and J lost 2 bases, with 17 bases between them. This chain's CDR3 is CASSEPLRQITYEQYF. CDR3 sequence (DNA): TGTGCCAGCAGTGAGCCGTTGAGACAGATTACCTACGAGCAGTACTTC.

The V call is TRBV30, the J call TRBJ1-2; 9 bases line up with TRBD1. CDR1 and CDR2 from the germline V gene are GTSNPN and SVGIG (reference sequence). V gave up 0 bases and J gave up 9 bases; unmatched junction bases: 14. The CDR3 is 16 residues long. The DNA for the CDR3 is TGTGCCTGGAGTGTCCCAACACGGACAGGGGTGAGGAGCTACACCTTC. Its translation: CAWSVPTRTGVRSYTF.

The rearrangement links TRBV6-1 to TRBJ1-1; possibly TRBD1 for D (5 bases). This CDR3 has 13 residues. Trimming removed 8 bases at V and 4 bases at J, with 14 bases between. CDR1 is MNHNS, CDR2 SASEGT, per germline. CDR3 nucleotides: TGTGCCAGCGGCCGGGGGGGATCCACTGAAGCTTTCTTT. Its protein product is CASGRGGSTEAFF.

This chain joins TRBV6-5 and TRBJ1-1; D not certain. CDR1 is MNHEY, CDR2 SVGAGI, per germline. V was shortened by 6 bases and J by 0 bases, with 8 bases between the two germline ends. This CDR3 is 13 amino acids long. The CDR3 region is CASRRMLNTEAFF. CDR3 nucleotide sequence: TGTGCCAGCAGGCGGATGCTGAACACTGAAGCTTTCTTT.

The chain is built from TRBV10-2 and TRBJ2-2, with 7 nucleotides matching TRBD2. The V and J ends lost 6 bases and 5 bases, in that order; junction bases with no gene match: 15. Germline V gives CDR1 WSHSY, CDR2 SAAADI. The CDR3 totals 17 residues. As DNA, the CDR3 is TGCGCCAGCAGCCCCGTCCCTAGCGGTATTAATACCGGGGAGCTGTTTTTT. Amino acids: CASSPVPSGINTGELFF.

The chain couples TRBV6-1 to TRBJ1-6; tentatively, D is TRBD1 (5 bases). V was shortened by 8 bases and J by 9 bases, with 11 bases between the two germline ends. Germline V gene data show CDR1 as MNHNS and CDR2 as SASEGT. This CDR3 spans 12 amino acids. The CDR3 coding sequence is TGTGCCAGCGGCAGGGAAGGTTCACCCCTCCACTTT. The encoded protein is CASGREGSPLHF.